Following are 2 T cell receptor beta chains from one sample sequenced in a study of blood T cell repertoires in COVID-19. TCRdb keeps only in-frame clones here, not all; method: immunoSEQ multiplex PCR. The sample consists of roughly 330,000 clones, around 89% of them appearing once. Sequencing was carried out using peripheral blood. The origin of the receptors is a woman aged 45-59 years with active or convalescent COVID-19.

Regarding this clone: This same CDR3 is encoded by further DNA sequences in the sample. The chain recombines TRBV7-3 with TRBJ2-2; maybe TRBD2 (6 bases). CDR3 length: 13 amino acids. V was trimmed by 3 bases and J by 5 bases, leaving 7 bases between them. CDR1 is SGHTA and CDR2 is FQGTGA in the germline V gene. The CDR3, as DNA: TGTGCCAGCAGCTTTGGAGGGACCGGGGAGCTGTTTTTT. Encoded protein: CASSFGGTGELFF.

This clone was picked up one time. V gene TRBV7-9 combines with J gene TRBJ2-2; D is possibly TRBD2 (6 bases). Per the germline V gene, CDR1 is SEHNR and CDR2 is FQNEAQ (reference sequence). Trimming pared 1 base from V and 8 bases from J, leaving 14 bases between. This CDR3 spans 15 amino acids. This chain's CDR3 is CASSLEFGGLGELFF. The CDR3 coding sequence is TGTGCCAGCAGCTTAGAATTCGGGGGACTGGGGGAGCTGTTTTTT.